The next 15 T cell receptor beta chains were all read from a single sample in a study of T cell changes during pregnancy in multiple sclerosis. Only in-frame clones appear in the TCRdb table, and some are missing; sequencing was by immunoSEQ multiplex PCR. The sample consists of tens of thousands of clones, 90% of them appearing once. Sequencing was performed on peripheral blood, taken in the third trimester of pregnancy. Receptor source: a female donor with multiple sclerosis, enrolled in a pregnancy study.

V and J are TRBV19 and TRBJ2-1, with 8 bases matching TRBD2. This CDR3 is built from 15 residues. Per germline, CDR1 LNHDA and CDR2 SQIVND (reference sequence). Losses at the gene ends were 3 bases for V and 4 bases for J; bases not matched to a gene: 5. CDR3 protein: CASSMVAGSYNEQFF. For the CDR3, the DNA is TGTGCCAGTAGTATGGTAGCGGGGTCTTACAATGAGCAGTTCTTC.

This rearrangement joins TRBV11-2 to TRBJ1-2; possibly TRBD1 for D (5 bases). V gave up 1 base and J gave up 8 bases, with 20 bases separating them. The CDR3 length is 16 residues. Germline CDR1 and CDR2: SGHAT and FQNNGV. The CDR3 sequence: CASSLAMGGVLSGYTF. The CDR3 DNA is TGTGCCAGCAGCTTAGCTATGGGGGGAGTCCTTTCCGGCTACACCTTC.

V usage is TRBV15 and J usage is TRBJ2-1; D ambiguous. The germline V gene encodes CDR1 LNHNV and CDR2 YYDKDF (reference sequence). Trimming stripped 0 bases from V and 7 bases from J, with 13 bases between. This CDR3 comprises 15 residues. The CDR3, as DNA: TGTGCCACCAGCAGAGATCGTCGTTCCGTAAATGAGCAGTTCTTC. It codes for CATSRDRRSVNEQFF.

V gene TRBV4-2 combines with J gene TRBJ1-4; 11 bases are a match to TRBD1. This CDR3 has 17 residues. Germline CDR1 is LGHNA and CDR2 is YNFKEQ. With V trimmed by 4 bases and J by 7 bases, 11 bases remained unmatched. This chain's CDR3 is CASSPLGGTGGAEKLFF. The CDR3 region has the DNA TGTGCCAGCAGCCCTCTGGGAGGGACAGGGGGGGCTGAAAAACTGTTTTTT.

The chain joins TRBV5-1 to TRBJ2-3; 8 bases are shared with TRBD1. V was pared by 4 bases and J by 1 base, with 5 bases of the junction left unmatched. The CDR3 sequence is 15 residues long. CDR1 and CDR2 from the germline V gene are SGHRS and YFSETQ. This chain's CDR3 is CASSAPQGGTDTQYF. CDR3 DNA sequence: TGCGCCAGCAGCGCCCCACAGGGGGGCACAGATACGCAGTATTTT.

The V call is TRBV4-3, the J call TRBJ1-2; 7 nucleotides align to TRBD1. V shed 6 bases, J shed 8 bases, and the junction held 12 bases outside the gene matches. CDR3 length equals 14 residues. Germline V gives CDR1 LGHNA, CDR2 YSLEER. CDR3 sequence: CASSLVRGRKGYTF. CDR3 bases: TGCGCCAGCAGTCTAGTGAGGGGGCGGAAAGGCTACACCTTC.

The chain joins TRBV6-1 to TRBJ2-1; TRBD1 agrees at 7 bases. V lost 6 bases, J lost 5 bases, and 10 bases stayed unmatched. CDR1 is MNHNS and CDR2 is SASEGT in the germline V gene. CDR3 length: 15 residues. This CDR3 is CASSSPGGADNEQFF. The CDR3, as DNA: TGTGCCAGCAGCTCCCCAGGGGGAGCGGACAATGAGCAGTTCTTC.

This clone has a single count. The CDR3 DNA follows: TGTGCCAGCAGCCCTCCGGCGGTAGGGGGATCATCTGGGGCCAACGTCCTGACTTTC. This encodes CASSPPAVGGSSGANVLTF. The chain couples TRBV7-9 to TRBJ2-6; D possibly corresponds to TRBD1 (6 bases). V was shortened by 5 bases and J by 1 base, with 21 bases between the two germline ends. Germline CDR1 reads SEHNR; CDR2 reads FQNEAQ (reference sequence). The CDR3 spans 19 residues.

The CDR3 DNA follows: TGTGCCAGCACAGGAGGGGCCCTCCCTGAGCAGTTCTTC. This gives the protein CASTGGALPEQFF. The gene calls are TRBV28 and TRBJ2-1, with D possibly matching TRBD2 (6 bases). This CDR3 has 13 residues. CDR1 and CDR2 (germline): MDHEN, SYDVKM. The ends were cut back, 7 bases at V and 9 bases at J, with 16 bases in the middle. The full variable domain, with the rest looked up from reference TRBV28 and TRBJ2-1, is DVKVTQSSRYLVKRTGEKVFLECVQDMDHENMFWYRQDPGLGLRLIYFSYDVKMKEKGDIPEGYSVSREKKERFSLILESASTNQTSMYLCASTGGALPEQFFGPGTRLTVL.

The chain joins TRBV19 to TRBJ2-1; 9 nucleotides match TRBD2. V shed 5 bases, J shed 3 bases, and the junction held 11 bases outside the gene matches. CDR1 and CDR2 (germline): LNHDA, SQIVND (reference sequence). The CDR3 length is 17 residues. This chain's CDR3 is CASSPSGSGGVYNEQFF. The CDR3 nucleotides are TGTGCCAGTAGTCCCTCGGGTAGCGGGGGTGTCTACAATGAGCAGTTCTTC.

V and J are TRBV5-1 and TRBJ1-6; D might be TRBD1 (5 bases). Trimming removed 3 bases from V and 9 bases from J, with 16 bases in between. The CDR3 is made up of 15 amino acids. Germline CDR1 SGHRS, CDR2 YFSETQ. The DNA for the CDR3 is TGCGCCAGCAGCTCGTCGACAGATCTCAGTTCACCCCTCCACTTT. Translation gives CASSSSTDLSSPLHF.

V gene TRBV4-2 combines with J gene TRBJ2-7; D unclear. The germline V and J ends were trimmed by 1 base and 7 bases, with 11 bases remaining between them. This CDR3 is built from 13 residues. Germline CDR1 and CDR2: LGHNA and YNFKEQ. The CDR3 sequence is CASSQAIQVEQYF. CDR3 DNA: TGTGCCAGCAGCCAAGCGATCCAGGTAGAGCAGTACTTC.

This clone was counted once. The chain links TRBV5-1 to TRBJ1-5, with D possibly being TRBD1 (5 bases). CDR1 and CDR2 from the germline V gene are SGHRS and YFSETQ. Trimming stripped 0 bases from V and 1 base from J, with 17 bases between. The CDR3 sequence is 18 residues long. CDR3: CASSLGGGGVGSNQPQHF. The DNA for the CDR3 is TGCGCCAGCAGCTTGGGGGGTGGAGGGGTTGGGAGCAATCAGCCCCAGCATTTT. Combining the CDR3 with reference TRBV5-1 and TRBJ1-5 gives the whole variable domain KAGVTQTPRYLIKTRGQQVTLSCSPISGHRSVSWYQQTPGQGLQFLFEYFSETQRNKGNFPGRFSGRQFSNSRSEMNVSTLELGDSALYLCASSLGGGGVGSNQPQHFGDGTRLSIL.

V gene TRBV30 combines with J gene TRBJ1-1; TRBD1 is a possible D gene (5 bases). This CDR3 is 11 amino acids long. With 7 bases removed from V and 0 bases from J, the gap between germline ends came to 6 bases. CDR1 is GTSNPN and CDR2 is SVGIG in the germline V gene (reference sequence). CDR3 sequence (DNA): TGTGCCTACAGGATGAACACTGAAGCTTTCTTT. Encoded protein: CAYRMNTEAFF. The whole variable domain, remainder taken from reference TRBV30 and TRBJ1-1, is SQTIHQWPATLVQPVGSPLSLECTVEGTSNPNLYWYRQAAGRGLQLLFYSVGIGQISSEVPQNLSASRPQDRQFILSSKKLLLSDSGFYLCAYRMNTEAFFGQGTRLTVV.

The genes are TRBV7-6 and TRBJ2-2; tentative D call: TRBD2 (6 bases). Germline V CDR1 and CDR2: SGHVS, FNYEAQ. V was clipped by 5 bases and J by 5 bases, with 18 bases between them. The CDR3 runs 16 residues. The DNA of the CDR3 is TGTGCCAGCAGCCGAACAGCGGGCGGTCAAACCGGGGAGCTGTTTTTT. Its protein is CASSRTAGGQTGELFF.